These T cell receptor beta chains were read from a single sample in a study of T cells expressing NK-cell markers. TCRdb re-called the 5' RACE reads, yielding one record per CDR3 amino acid sequence without DNA. In all, the sample yields around 110,000 distinct CDR3 sequences. Sequenced sample: blood T cells: a sorted CD56 or NKG2C T cell subset, CD4+ or CD8+ T cells, or bulk PBMC T cells (not recorded which). The receptors here all came from a woman aged 18 to 75 in good health. The CDR3 runs from the conserved cysteine through the conserved F or W. The order of the fields is J gene, V gene, CDR3 length, CDR3 protein.

J: TRBJ2-5
V: TRBV28
length: 14
CDR3: CASGPRGEWETQYF

J: TRBJ2-7
V: TRBV2
length: 13
CDR3: CASSEGPPYEQYF

J: TRBJ1-1
V: TRBV18
length: 15
CDR3: CASSPPIQGNTEAFF

J: TRBJ2-7
V: TRBV29-1
length: 12
CDR3: CSVELEPGEQYF

J: TRBJ2-5
V: TRBV11-2
length: 15
CDR3: CASSLLDRAWETQYF

J: TRBJ2-2
V: TRBV9
length: 17
CDR3: CASSTRDLFANTGELFF

J: TRBJ2-7
V: TRBV2
length: 12
CDR3: CASRWQSNEQYF

J: TRBJ2-1
V: TRBV6-4
length: 19
CDR3: CASSDRLAGRQFSYNEQFF

J: TRBJ2-7
V: TRBV6-2/TRBV6-3
length: 13
CDR3: CASRDGALYEQYF

J: TRBJ2-2
V: TRBV29-1
length: 14
CDR3: CSARGQGAAGELFF

J: TRBJ2-3
V: TRBV6-1
length: 15
CDR3: CASSPRMSWSDTQYF

J: TRBJ2-1
V: TRBV12-3/TRBV12-4
length: 15
CDR3: CASTFGQGRYNEQFF

J: TRBJ2-1
V: TRBV25-1
length: 15
CDR3: CASSELDRTDNEQFF

J: TRBJ2-2
V: TRBV11-2
length: 18
CDR3: CASSPRGLAGLGTGELFF

J: TRBJ1-1
V: TRBV14
length: 14
CDR3: CASSHWDLKLKAFF

J: TRBJ2-1
V: TRBV20-1
length: 18
CDR3: CSARDPGLAVSSYNEQFF

J: TRBJ1-2
V: TRBV5-5
length: 15
CDR3: CASSLTQGLFYGYTF

J: TRBJ2-1
V: TRBV12-3/TRBV12-4
length: 16
CDR3: CASSPPSGVSYNEQFF

J: TRBJ1-1
V: TRBV20-1
length: 12
CDR3: CSARGQGPEAFF

J: TRBJ2-5
V: TRBV25-1
length: 12
CDR3: CASSVYQETQYF

J: TRBJ2-1
V: TRBV9
length: 15
CDR3: CASSAAGWGGDEQFF

J: TRBJ2-7
V: TRBV4-2
length: 15
CDR3: CASSPGTSSLYEQYF

J: TRBJ2-7
V: TRBV24-1
length: 14
CDR3: CATSDPIAGDEQYF

J: TRBJ2-1
V: TRBV20-1
length: 13
CDR3: CSAIMATHNEQFF

J: TRBJ2-7
V: TRBV7-8
length: 16
CDR3: CASSFAGTAFSYEQYF

J: TRBJ1-1
V: TRBV6-5
length: 15
CDR3: CASSYSLEGNTEAFF

J: TRBJ2-7
V: TRBV29-1
length: 13
CDR3: CSVEKGAGYEQYF

J: TRBJ2-3
V: TRBV6-4
length: 16
CDR3: CASRGGLAIGTDTQYF

J: TRBJ2-6
V: TRBV9
length: 17
CDR3: CASSADRVLPGANVLTF

J: TRBJ1-1
V: TRBV4-3
length: 13
CDR3: CASMDRPNTEAFF

J: TRBJ2-1
V: TRBV7-6
length: 17
CDR3: CASSLQSDRGLINEQFF

J: TRBJ1-1
V: TRBV6-6
length: 13
CDR3: CASSQGAVTEAFF

J: TRBJ2-1
V: TRBV12-3/TRBV12-4
length: 12
CDR3: CASSLDLGEGFF

J: TRBJ2-6
V: TRBV19
length: 14
CDR3: CASTPASGANVLTF

J: TRBJ1-5
V: TRBV7-9
length: 12
CDR3: CASSGGREPQHF

J: TRBJ2-3
V: TRBV20-1
length: 14
CDR3: CSARTGLSTDTQYF

J: TRBJ2-1
V: TRBV24-1
length: 15
CDR3: CATRDRGDPEHEQFF

J: TRBJ2-7
V: TRBV10-3
length: 15
CDR3: CAISESSGGSYEQYF

J: TRBJ1-1
V: TRBV3-1
length: 16
CDR3: CASSLGLTGLESGAFF

J: TRBJ2-2
V: TRBV12-3/TRBV12-4
length: 14
CDR3: CASSLAQGVGELFF

J: TRBJ1-3
V: TRBV7-9
length: 16
CDR3: CASSQFDGSSGNTIYF

J: TRBJ2-3
V: TRBV4-3
length: 15
CDR3: CASSQVRGGLDTQYF

J: TRBJ2-3
V: TRBV7-9
length: 13
CDR3: CASSMDFVDTQYF

J: TRBJ2-5
V: TRBV2
length: 13
CDR3: CANRGDNSETQYF

J: TRBJ2-5
V: TRBV29-1
length: 14
CDR3: CSVVWGDRVETQYF

J: TRBJ2-4
V: TRBV4-2
length: 16
CDR3: CASSQLSGRAEDIQYF

J: TRBJ2-1
V: TRBV20-1
length: 16
CDR3: CSAREWESSAGYEQFF

J: TRBJ2-4
V: TRBV12-3/TRBV12-4
length: 15
CDR3: CASSLAGGFGDIQYF

J: TRBJ2-3
V: TRBV6-2/TRBV6-3
length: 14
CDR3: CASSIREDTDTQYF

J: TRBJ2-1
V: TRBV7-9
length: 14
CDR3: CASSLEGSLYEQFF